This TCR beta chain came from a study of shared clonotypes between healthy human individuals. Running of the assay took place at deep level. Libraries were prepared by immunoSEQ multiplex PCR; TCRdb keeps only in-frame clonotypes and omits some of them. The table shows around 450,000 clones, with 75% to 85% occurring only once. In unsorted samples, genomic DNA was obtained using about 90 million PBMCs. Germline CDR1 SNHLY, CDR2 FYNNEI. Trimming took 7 bases from V and 0 from J, leaving 13 bases between them. The CDR3 contains 15 residues. The V call is TRBV2, the J call TRBJ2-1; no reliable D call. The TCR sequence derives from a woman aged 35 to 49 in good health. Some clones in this sample may be carry-over from other donors' samples. The sample comprised PBMCs. The CDR3 coding sequence is TGTGCCAGCAAGTTGGGCGGTAACTCCTACAATGAGCAGTTCTTC. Its translation is CASKLGGNSYNEQFF. Together with reference TRBV2 and TRBJ2-1, the CDR3 gives the full variable domain: EPEVTQTPSHQVTQMGQEVILRCVPISNHLYFYWYRQILGQKVEFLVSFYNNEISEKSEIFDDQFSVERPDGSNFTLKIRSTKLEDSAMYFCASKLGGNSYNEQFFGPGTRLTVL.